The 23 T cell receptor beta chains below were found in one sample sequenced in a study of T cell clonality in common variable immunodeficiency. Only in-frame clones appear in the TCRdb table, and some are missing; sequencing was by immunoSEQ multiplex PCR. Sampling found under 35,000 clones, none seen once. The antigens these receptors bind are not known. General study results and limits: Common variable immunodeficiency TCR beta sequences reportedly had fewer deletions and N-nucleotide insertions.

Sequenced sample: peripheral blood mononuclear cells. Every receptor here comes from a human donor with common variable immunodeficiency.

This clone has more than one count but fewer than ten. The read ends 3 residues before the CDR3 terminus; that terminus is restored from the germline J gene. The genes are TRBV6-2 or TRBV6-3 and TRBJ1-2; TRBD1 agrees at 8 bases. Germline V gene data show CDR1 as MNHEY and CDR2 as SVGEGT. The CDR3 is 12 residues long. The sequenced CDR3 bases are TGTGCCAGCAGTTACGACAGGGGCGGC. Amino acid sequence: CASSYDRGG. The full-length CDR3 reads as CASSYDRGGYTF.

This clone was seen only a few times. The CDR3 end falls 3 residues outside the read, so it is completed with the germline J gene. The chain is built from TRBV19 and TRBJ2-3, with 14 bases matching TRBD2. The V segment lost 5 bases and the J segment 1 base; nucleotides outside the gene matches: 14. CDR1 and CDR2 (germline): LNHDA, SQIVND (reference sequence). CDR3 size: 20 residues. CDR3 residues: CASSAPGLAGERSGTDTQYF. CDR3 DNA (partial): TGTGCCAGTAGTGCTCCGGGACTAGCGGGGGAAAGGTCCGGCACAGATACG.

The table lists this clone with a few counts. The CDR3 end lies 3 residues beyond the end of the read and is filled in from the germline J gene. The gene calls are TRBV7-6 and TRBJ2-7; TRBD1 agrees at 7 bases. The junction had 12 bases not matched to a gene; V was cut back by 5 bases and J by 5 bases. The CDR3 length is 15 residues. Germline V CDR1 and CDR2: SGHVS, FNYEAQ. The CDR3 region is CASSLNPDRVHEQYF. The part of the CDR3 DNA that was read is TGTGCCAGCAGCCTAAATCCCGACAGGGTCCACGAG.

With respect to this clone: From the germline J gene comes the end of the CDR3, since the read stops 3 residues before it. The rearrangement joins TRBV6-1 to TRBJ2-1; TRBD1 matches at 7 bases. J was trimmed by 6 bases and V by 4 bases; bases with no gene match: 3. Germline V gene lookup returns CDR1 MNHNS and CDR2 SASEGT. CDR3 length: 13 residues. Incomplete CDR3 DNA: TGTGCCAGCAGTGGACAGGGTGTCAATGAG. Translated, it gives CASSGQGVNE. Given in full, the CDR3 is CASSGQGVNEQFF.

This clone was seen more than once but under ten times. The DNA ends 3 residues before the CDR3 does, and the rest of the CDR3 is filled in from the germline J gene. This chain connects TRBV5-1 to TRBJ1-1; TRBD1 agrees at 7 bases. The CDR3 spans 15 residues. The ends lost 3 bases at V and 3 bases at J; junction bases unmatched: 8. CDR1 and CDR2 (germline): SGHRS, YFSETQ. The CDR3 reads CASSSHTGDYTEAFF. The covered CDR3 bases are TGCGCCAGCAGCTCGCACACAGGGGACTACACTGAA.

Note on this clone: The sequence runs out 3 residues before the end of the CDR3; the remainder is reconstructed from the germline J gene. The rearrangement links TRBV7-8 to TRBJ1-5, with 7 bases lining up with TRBD1. The germline gives CDR1 SGHVS, CDR2 FQNEAQ. V gave up 5 bases and J gave up 6 bases; unmatched junction bases: 16. The CDR3 loop spans 17 amino acids. The part of the CDR3 DNA that was read is TGTGCCAGCAGCCCGGGACAGACCTGGGAGTCTTTTCAGCCC. Its translation: CASSPGQTWESFQP. The complete CDR3 reads CASSPGQTWESFQPQHF.

This clone was detected only a few times. The DNA ends 3 residues before the CDR3 does, and the rest of the CDR3 is filled in from the germline J gene. The chain has TRBV23-1 and TRBJ2-7; weak D call: TRBD1 (5 bases). TRBV23-1 is an ORF for which the function is uncertain. The CDR3 sequence is 15 residues long. The V end lost 3 bases, the J end lost 5 bases, and 17 bases lay between the germline ends. The CDR3 sequence is CASSHPSAGLHEQYF. CDR3 DNA (partial): TGCGCCAGCAGTCACCCGTCTGCAGGGCTCCACGAG.

This clone was seen a handful of times. The read ends 3 residues early relative to the CDR3; the germline J gene fills the gap. The V gene is TRBV11-2, the J gene TRBJ1-1, with a tentative D call TRBD1 (5 bases). The CDR3 has 14 amino acids. V lost 4 bases and J lost 3, with 12 bases in between. In germline, CDR1 is SGHAT, CDR2 FQNNGV. CDR3 in amino acids: CASSSGGTYTEAFF. The covered CDR3 bases are TGTGCCAGCAGCTCGGGTGGGACTTACACTGAA.

Relative to its sample, this clone is medium-sized. From the germline J gene comes the end of the CDR3, since the read stops 3 residues before it. The genes are TRBV3-1 (or the pseudogene TRBV3-2) and TRBJ1-2; D possibly corresponds to TRBD1 (5 bases). The V end was cut by 4 bases, the J end by 4 bases, with 16 bases between. The V gene's germline CDR1 is LGHDT and CDR2 YNNKEL (reference sequence). CDR3 length: 15 amino acids. The sequenced CDR3 bases are TGTGCCAGCAGCCCGACCCCGGGACTTCTCTATGGC. Its translation: CASSPTPGLLYG. The full CDR3 protein is CASSPTPGLLYGYTF.

The sample holds a few counts of this clone. The read ends 3 residues early relative to the CDR3; the germline J gene fills the gap. The V call is TRBV19, the J call TRBJ1-1; D unclear. This CDR3 spans 14 amino acids. CDR1 is LNHDA, CDR2 SQIVND, per germline (reference sequence). Trimming took off 1 base at V and 5 bases at J, with 11 bases between the two ends. The CDR3 here is CASSIGARRTEAFF. The CDR3 bases that were read are TGTGCCAGTAGTATAGGGGCACGGAGGACTGAA.

This clone was picked up many times. The CDR3 end lies 3 residues beyond the end of the read and is filled in from the germline J gene. V is TRBV29-1 and J is TRBJ1-1; 7 bases agree with TRBD1. V lost 0 bases, J lost 2 bases, and 6 bases stayed unmatched. This CDR3 spans 15 amino acids. Per the germline V gene, CDR1 is SQVTM and CDR2 is ANQGSEA. The CDR3 here is CSVEDTGATNTEAFF. The CDR3 bases that were read are TGCAGCGTTGAAGATACAGGGGCGACCAACACTGAA.

This clone was seen only a few times. The sequence runs out 3 residues before the end of the CDR3; the remainder is reconstructed from the germline J gene. The J gene is TRBJ1-1, the V gene TRBV19; no reliable D call. This CDR3 is 13 amino acids long. CDR1 and CDR2 (germline): LNHDA, SQIVND (reference sequence). The V and J ends lost 7 bases and 2 bases respectively, with 11 bases between them. Here the CDR3 reads CASKVKYNTEAFF. Incomplete CDR3 DNA: TGTGCCAGTAAGGTAAAGTATAACACTGAA. Full variable domain (remainder filled in from reference TRBV19 and TRBJ1-1): DGGITQSPKYLFRKEGQNVTLSCEQNLNHDAMYWYRQDPGQGLRLIYYSQIVNDFQKGDIAEGYSVSREKKESFPLTVTSAQKNPTAFYLCASKVKYNTEAFFGQGTRLTVV.

This clone was counted between two and nine times. The CDR3 end falls 3 residues outside the read, so it is completed with the germline J gene. V usage is TRBV2 and J usage is TRBJ1-1; weak D call: TRBD1 (5 bases). The CDR3 is 13 amino acids. The V end was cut by 4 bases, the J end by 4 bases, with 10 bases between. Germline V gene sequence: CDR1 SNHLY, CDR2 FYNNEI. CDR3 bases read: TGTGCCAGCAGTGGGAGGGGAGGCACTGAA. Translating gives CASSGRGGTE. The complete CDR3 reads CASSGRGGTEAFF.

Comments on this clone: Read data end 3 residues before the CDR3 end; the end is taken from the germline J gene. The V and J genes are TRBV19 and TRBJ1-2; possible D gene TRBD1, 6 bases. The V and J ends lost 0 bases and 4 bases respectively, with 12 bases between them. Germline assignment: CDR1 LNHDA and CDR2 SQIVND (reference sequence). The CDR3 is 15 residues long. CDR3 bases read: TGTGCCAGTAGTATAGACCTCGGGACACCCTATGGC. This encodes CASSIDLGTPYG. The full CDR3 is CASSIDLGTPYGYTF.

Comment on this clone: The read ends 3 residues shy of where the CDR3 ends; the end is completed using the germline J gene. The rearrangement uses TRBV19 and TRBJ2-3; TRBD2 aligns across 9 bases. With 4 bases clipped from V and 2 bases from J, the junction kept 4 bases outside the gene matches. CDR1 is LNHDA and CDR2 is SQIVND in the germline V gene (reference sequence). The CDR3 length is 15 residues. Partial CDR3 DNA: TGTGCCAGTAGTACGGCGGGGGGGATCACAGATACG. Encoded protein: CASSTAGGITDT. The whole CDR3 sequence is CASSTAGGITDTQYF.

This clone was counted only a few times. The read comes to an end 3 residues before the CDR3 does, leaving the germline J gene to fill in the end. The V gene is TRBV30, the J gene TRBJ1-2, with TRBD1 matching 11 bases. Germline V gives CDR1 GTSNPN, CDR2 SVGIG (reference sequence). The CDR3 has 16 amino acids. V lost 3 bases, J lost 2 bases, and 8 bases stayed unmatched. CDR3 sequence reads: CAWRDRGLWVNYGYTF. The CDR3 bases that were read are TGTGCCTGGAGGGACAGGGGGCTTTGGGTAAACTATGGC.

This clone has more than one count but fewer than ten. CDR3 region: CASSPQGSNSPLHF. The CDR3 DNA, read in part, is TGTGCCAGCTCACCACAGGGCTCAAATTCACCC. The chain employs TRBV18 and TRBJ1-6; D not resolved. Coverage ceases 3 residues before the CDR3 finishes, and the germline J gene fills in the end. This CDR3 is 14 amino acids long. Looked up from germline, CDR1 is KGHSH and CDR2 is LQKENI. With 1 base removed from V and 7 bases from J, the gap between germline ends came to 8 bases.

This clone was found many times. Read data end 3 residues before the CDR3 end; the end is taken from the germline J gene. This chain joins TRBV20-1 and TRBJ2-1, with a tentative D call TRBD1 (5 bases). The CDR3 length is 14 residues. Germline V CDR1 and CDR2: DFQATT, SNEGSKA (reference sequence). The V and J ends lost 2 bases and 1 base respectively, with 9 bases between them. The CDR3 sequence: CSARYQGSYNEQFF. Incomplete CDR3 DNA: TGCAGTGCTAGATATCAGGGATCCTACAATGAG.

Remarks on this clone: The sequence runs out 3 residues before the end of the CDR3; the remainder is reconstructed from the germline J gene. V and J are TRBV6-2 or TRBV6-3 and TRBJ2-2, with 10 nucleotides matching TRBD1. V was pared by 7 bases and J by 0 bases, with 5 bases of the junction left unmatched. This CDR3 spans 16 amino acids. Germline CDR1 is MNHEY and CDR2 is SVGEGT. CDR3 residues: CASKDRGSSNTGELFF. The DNA read from the CDR3 is TGTGCCAGCAAGGACAGGGGGTCCTCGAACACCGGGGAG.

This clone was picked up many times. The CDR3 end lies 3 residues beyond the end of the read and is filled in from the germline J gene. J is TRBJ1-4 and V is TRBV18; 10 bases match TRBD1. CDR1 and CDR2 from the germline V gene are KGHSH and LQKENI. The CDR3 has 14 amino acids. Trimming cost V 4 bases and J 8 bases; bases outside gene matches: 4. This CDR3 reads CASSRTGGREKLFF. The DNA read from the CDR3 is TGTGCCAGCTCACGGACAGGGGGTAGAGAAAAA.

To note about this clone: The DNA ends 3 residues before the CDR3 does, and the rest of the CDR3 is filled in from the germline J gene. The chain employs TRBV5-1 and TRBJ1-6; D gene unclear. Between the trimmed V and J ends, which lost 4 bases and 0 bases, there was a span of 17 bases. This CDR3 region has 18 residues. CDR1 and CDR2 from the germline V gene are SGHRS and YFSETQ. The chain's CDR3 is CASSLRARQSSYNSPLHF. Partial CDR3 DNA: TGCGCCAGCAGCCTGCGAGCCAGGCAATCCTCCTATAATTCACCC.

On this clone: The missing CDR3 end, 3 residues past where the read stops, is filled in from the germline J gene. This chain connects TRBV7-2 to TRBJ1-2, with D tentatively TRBD1 (6 bases). Germline CDR1 and CDR2: SGHTA and FQGNSA. The ends were cut back, 1 base at V and 7 bases at J, with 13 bases in the middle. The CDR3 extends over 14 amino acids. CDR3 bases read: TGTGCCAGCAGCTTAGGGGGGGGGCGCAGTGGC. Translated: CASSLGGGRSG. The complete CDR3 reads CASSLGGGRSGYTF. The full variable domain, completed using reference TRBV7-2 and TRBJ1-2, is GAGVSQSPSNKVTEKGKDVELRCDPISGHTALYWYRQSLGQGLEFLIYFQGNSAPDKSGLPSDRFSAERTGGSVSTLTIQRTQQEDSAVYLCASSLGGGRSGYTFGSGTRLTVV.

This clone came up a few times. The read stops 3 residues short of the end of the CDR3; the missing end is completed from the germline J gene. V and J are TRBV29-1 and TRBJ2-7; 7 bases line up with TRBD2. V lost 5 bases, J lost 5 bases, and 6 bases stayed unmatched. CDR1 SQVTM and CDR2 ANQGSEA come from the germline V gene. The CDR3 runs to 12 residues. The CDR3 loop is CSVWEGRNEQYF. The covered CDR3 bases are TGCAGCGTTTGGGAGGGGCGAAACGAG.